The subject of this entry is one T cell receptor (beta chain). Using immunoSEQ multiplex PCR, the repertoire was profiled, and TCRdb retains in-frame clones only, with some absent. The sample lists around 370,000 clones, 85% occurring once. This entry belongs to a study of Ad26.COV2.S vaccination and SARS-CoV-2 variants. As for the study in general: Donor had been placed in the Ad26.COV2.S arm of the COV1001 trial.

This CDR3 is built from 17 residues. The germline CDR1 and CDR2 sequences are KGHDR and SFDVKD. V gave up 9 bases and J gave up 4 bases; unmatched junction bases: 15. Treatment: some 19 received Ad26.COV2.S at low or high dose, single or two shots; about 5 received placebo; per-sample allocation not given. It was on day 63 after the first vaccine or placebo injection that samples were taken. The rearrangement joins TRBV24-1 to TRBJ2-2, with 8 bases fitting TRBD2. The sample was peripheral blood, taken in a trial of Ad26.COV2.S vaccine versus placebo. This receptor was taken from a person aged 18 to 65 who received the Ad26.COV2.S COVID-19 vaccine or a placebo. CDR3 region: CATEGRGGRSVTGELFF. DNA for the CDR3: TGTGCCACCGAGGGCCGGGGCGGGAGGTCGGTCACCGGGGAGCTGTTTTTT.